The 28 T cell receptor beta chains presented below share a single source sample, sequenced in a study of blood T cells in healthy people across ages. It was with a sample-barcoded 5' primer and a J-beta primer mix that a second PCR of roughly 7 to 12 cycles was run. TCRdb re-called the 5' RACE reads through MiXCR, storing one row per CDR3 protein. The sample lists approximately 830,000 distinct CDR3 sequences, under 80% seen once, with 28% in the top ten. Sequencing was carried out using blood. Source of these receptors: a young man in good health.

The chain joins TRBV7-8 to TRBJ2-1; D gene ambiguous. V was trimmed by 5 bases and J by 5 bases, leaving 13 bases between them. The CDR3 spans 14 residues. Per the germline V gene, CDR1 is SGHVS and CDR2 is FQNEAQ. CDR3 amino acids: CASSRRVRNNEQFF. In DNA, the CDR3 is TGTGCCAGCAGCCGACGGGTACGGAACAATGAGCAGTTCTTC.

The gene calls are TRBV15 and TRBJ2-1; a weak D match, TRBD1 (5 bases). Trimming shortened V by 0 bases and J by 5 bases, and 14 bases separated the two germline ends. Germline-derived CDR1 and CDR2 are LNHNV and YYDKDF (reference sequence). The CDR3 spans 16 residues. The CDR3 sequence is CATSRDLLGRDNEQFF. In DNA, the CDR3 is TGTGCCACCAGCAGAGATTTATTAGGCAGGGACAATGAGCAGTTCTTC.

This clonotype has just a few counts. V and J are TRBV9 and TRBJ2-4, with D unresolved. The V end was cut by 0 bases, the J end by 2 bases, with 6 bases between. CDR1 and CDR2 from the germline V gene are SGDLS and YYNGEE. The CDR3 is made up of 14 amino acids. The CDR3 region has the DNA TGTGCCAGCAGCGTAGGTAGTACCAAAAACATTCAGTACTTC. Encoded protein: CASSVGSTKNIQYF.

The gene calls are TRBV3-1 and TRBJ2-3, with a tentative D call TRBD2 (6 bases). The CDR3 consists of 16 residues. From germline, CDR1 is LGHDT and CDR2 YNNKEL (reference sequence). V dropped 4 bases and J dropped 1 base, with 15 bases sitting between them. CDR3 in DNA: TGTGCCAGCAGCCCATTGACTAGTCGAGGCACAGATACGCAGTATTTT. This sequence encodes CASSPLTSRGTDTQYF.

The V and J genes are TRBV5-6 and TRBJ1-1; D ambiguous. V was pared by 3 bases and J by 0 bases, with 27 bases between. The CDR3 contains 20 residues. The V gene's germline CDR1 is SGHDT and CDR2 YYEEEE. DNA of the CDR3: TGTGCCAGCAGCTCCTCAGAGCCGTCCCCTGGCCAATTCATGAACACTGAAGCTTTCTTT. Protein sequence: CASSSSEPSPGQFMNTEAFF.

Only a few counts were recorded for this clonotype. CDR3: CASSSPGGPNQPQHF. DNA for the CDR3: TGTGCCAGCAGCTCCCCGGGGGGGCCAAATCAGCCCCAGCATTTT. The V gene is TRBV7-9, the J gene TRBJ1-5; D might be TRBD1 (6 bases). Per germline, CDR1 SEHNR and CDR2 FQNEAQ (reference sequence). V gave up 4 bases and J gave up 4 bases, with 14 bases separating them. There are 15 residues in the CDR3.

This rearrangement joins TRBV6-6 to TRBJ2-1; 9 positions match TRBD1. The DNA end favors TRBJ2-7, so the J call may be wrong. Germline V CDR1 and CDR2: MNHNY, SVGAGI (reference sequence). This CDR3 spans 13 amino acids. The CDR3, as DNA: TGTGCCAGCGGACAGGGGACATACAATGAGCAGTACTTC. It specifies CASGQGTYNEQYF.

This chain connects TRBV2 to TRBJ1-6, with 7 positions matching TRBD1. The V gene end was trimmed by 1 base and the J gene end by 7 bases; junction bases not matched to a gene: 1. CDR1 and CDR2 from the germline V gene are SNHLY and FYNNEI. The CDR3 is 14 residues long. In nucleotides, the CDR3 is TGTGCCAGCAGTGAAGAACAGGGGAATTCACCCCTCCACTTT. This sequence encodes CASSEEQGNSPLHF.

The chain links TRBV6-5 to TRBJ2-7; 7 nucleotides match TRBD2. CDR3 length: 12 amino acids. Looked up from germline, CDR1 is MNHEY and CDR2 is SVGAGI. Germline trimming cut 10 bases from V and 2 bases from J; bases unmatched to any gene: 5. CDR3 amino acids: CATGGLTYEQYF. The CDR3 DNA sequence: TGTGCCACCGGGGGGTTGACCTACGAGCAGTACTTC.

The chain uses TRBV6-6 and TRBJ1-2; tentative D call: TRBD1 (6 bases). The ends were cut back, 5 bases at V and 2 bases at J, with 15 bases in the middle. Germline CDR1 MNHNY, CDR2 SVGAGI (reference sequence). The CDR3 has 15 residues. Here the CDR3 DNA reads TGTGCCAGCAGTGACGTTGGGACACCGAACTATGGCTACACCTTC. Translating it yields CASSDVGTPNYGYTF.

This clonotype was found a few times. The CDR3 here is CSVAVGSYEQYF. The CDR3 nucleotides read TGCAGCGTTGCCGTGGGGAGCTACGAGCAGTACTTC. The chain is built from TRBV29-1 and TRBJ2-7; maybe TRBD2 (5 bases). The V end lost 4 bases, the J end lost 3 bases, and 10 bases lay between the germline ends. The CDR3 spans 12 residues. Germline loops: CDR1 SQVTM, CDR2 ANQGSEA.

In nucleotides, the CDR3 is TGTGCCAGCAGTTCCGGACATCCCAATCAGCCCCAGCATTTT. Protein product: CASSSGHPNQPQHF. V and J are TRBV6-2 or TRBV6-3 and TRBJ1-5, with a tentative D call TRBD1 (5 bases). V lost 4 bases and J lost 3, with 10 bases in between. The germline CDR1 and CDR2 sequences are MNHEY and SVGEGT. The CDR3 extends over 14 amino acids.

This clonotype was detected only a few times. Here the CDR3 reads CSARAPRGYEQYF. In DNA form, the CDR3 reads TGCAGTGCTAGAGCCCCAAGGGGGTACGAGCAGTACTTC. This chain uses TRBV20-1 with TRBJ2-7, with D possibly being TRBD1 (6 bases). This CDR3 has 13 residues. The germline gives CDR1 DFQATT, CDR2 SNEGSKA (reference sequence). Trimming took off 1 base at V and 4 bases at J, with 11 bases between the two ends.

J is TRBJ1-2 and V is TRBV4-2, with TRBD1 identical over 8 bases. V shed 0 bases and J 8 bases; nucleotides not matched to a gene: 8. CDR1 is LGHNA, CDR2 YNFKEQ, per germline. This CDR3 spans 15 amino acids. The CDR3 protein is CASSQDTGQGRGYTF. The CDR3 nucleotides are TGTGCCAGCAGCCAAGATACCGGACAGGGTCGAGGCTACACCTTC.

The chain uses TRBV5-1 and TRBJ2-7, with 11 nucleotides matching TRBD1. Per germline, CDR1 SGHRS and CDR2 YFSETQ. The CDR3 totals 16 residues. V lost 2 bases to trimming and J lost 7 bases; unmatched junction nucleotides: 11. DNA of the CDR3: TGCGCCAGCAGCTTACCGTCTGGACAGGGGGCGTGGGAGCAGTACTTC. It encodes CASSLPSGQGAWEQYF.

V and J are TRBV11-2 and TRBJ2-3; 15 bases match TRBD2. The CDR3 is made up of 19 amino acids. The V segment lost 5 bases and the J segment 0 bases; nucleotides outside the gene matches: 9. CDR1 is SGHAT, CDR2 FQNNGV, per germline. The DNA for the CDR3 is TGTGCCAGCAGCCCGCGTAGGGGACTAGCGGGGGGAAGCACAGATACGCAGTATTTT. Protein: CASSPRRGLAGGSTDTQYF.

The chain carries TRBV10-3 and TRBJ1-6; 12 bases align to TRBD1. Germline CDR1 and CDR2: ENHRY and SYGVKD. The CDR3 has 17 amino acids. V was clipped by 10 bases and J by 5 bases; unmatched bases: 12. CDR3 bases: TGTGCCACCTACGACCCGGGACAGGGGGCCGATAATTCACCCCTCCACTTT. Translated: CATYDPGQGADNSPLHF.

This CDR3 is CASLALQETQYF. The CDR3 region has the DNA TGCGCCAGCTTAGCGCTTCAAGAGACCCAGTACTTC. V usage is TRBV10-2 and J usage is TRBJ2-5; TRBD2 might be the D (5 bases). This CDR3 spans 12 amino acids. Trimming cost V 8 bases and J 2 bases, with 9 bases left between them. Germline CDR1 WSHSY, CDR2 SAAADI.

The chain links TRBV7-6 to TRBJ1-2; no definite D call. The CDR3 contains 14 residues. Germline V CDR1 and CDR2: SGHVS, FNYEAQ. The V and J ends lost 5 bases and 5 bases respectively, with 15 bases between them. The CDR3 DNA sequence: TGTGCCAGCAGCCCCCGGGAAGGAAAGTATGGCTACACCTTC. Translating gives CASSPREGKYGYTF. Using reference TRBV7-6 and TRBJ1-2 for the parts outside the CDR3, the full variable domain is GAGVSQSPRYKVTKRGQDVALRCDPISGHVSLYWYRQALGQGPEFLTYFNYEAQQDKSGLPNDRFSAERPEGSISTLTIQRTEQRDSAMYRCASSPREGKYGYTFGSGTRLTVV.

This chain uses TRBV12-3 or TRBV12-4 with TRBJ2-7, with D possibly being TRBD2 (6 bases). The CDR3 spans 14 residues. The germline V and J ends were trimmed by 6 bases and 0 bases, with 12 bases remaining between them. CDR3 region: CASSEAGHSYEQYF. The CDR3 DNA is TGTGCCAGCAGCGAAGCGGGTCACTCCTACGAGCAGTACTTC.

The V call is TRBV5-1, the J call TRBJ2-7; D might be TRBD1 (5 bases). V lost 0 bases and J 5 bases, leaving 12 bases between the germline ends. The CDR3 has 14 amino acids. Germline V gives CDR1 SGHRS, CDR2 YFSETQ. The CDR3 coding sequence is TGCGCCAGCAGCTTGGCTCAGGGTTGGAACGAGCAGTACTTC. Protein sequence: CASSLAQGWNEQYF.

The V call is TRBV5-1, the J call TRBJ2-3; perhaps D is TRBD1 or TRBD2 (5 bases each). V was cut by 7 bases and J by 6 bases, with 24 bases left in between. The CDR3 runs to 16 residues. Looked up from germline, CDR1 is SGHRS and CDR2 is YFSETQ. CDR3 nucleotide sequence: TGCGCCAGCGCCCCAAGAGGGACCACACGGATGGATACGCAGTATTTT. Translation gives CASAPRGTTRMDTQYF.

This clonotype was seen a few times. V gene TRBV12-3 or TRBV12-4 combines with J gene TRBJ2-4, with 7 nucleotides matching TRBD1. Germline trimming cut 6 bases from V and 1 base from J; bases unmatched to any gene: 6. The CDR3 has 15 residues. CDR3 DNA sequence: TGTGCCAGCAGCCCCCCCAGGGGGGCCAAAAACATTCAGTACTTC. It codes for CASSPPRGAKNIQYF.

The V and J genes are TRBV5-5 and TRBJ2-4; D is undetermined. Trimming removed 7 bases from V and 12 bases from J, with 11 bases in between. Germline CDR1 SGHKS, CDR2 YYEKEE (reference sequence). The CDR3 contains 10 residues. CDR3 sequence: CASGERHQYF. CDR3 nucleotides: TGTGCCAGCGGGGAACGGCATCAGTACTTC.

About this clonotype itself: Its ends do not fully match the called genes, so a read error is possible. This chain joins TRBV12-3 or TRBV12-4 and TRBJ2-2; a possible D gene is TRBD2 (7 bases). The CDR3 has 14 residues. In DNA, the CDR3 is TGTGCCAGCAGTTCCCCGGGGGGCTTCGGGGAGCCGTTTTTT. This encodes CASSSPGGFGEPFF.

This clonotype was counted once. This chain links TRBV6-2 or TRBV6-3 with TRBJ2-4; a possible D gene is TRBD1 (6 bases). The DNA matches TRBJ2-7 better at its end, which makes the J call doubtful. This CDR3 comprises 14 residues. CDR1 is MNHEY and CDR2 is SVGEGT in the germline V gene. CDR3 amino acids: CASSSGGQYNEQYF. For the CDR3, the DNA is TGTGCCAGCAGTTCCGGCGGACAGTATAACGAGCAGTACTTC.

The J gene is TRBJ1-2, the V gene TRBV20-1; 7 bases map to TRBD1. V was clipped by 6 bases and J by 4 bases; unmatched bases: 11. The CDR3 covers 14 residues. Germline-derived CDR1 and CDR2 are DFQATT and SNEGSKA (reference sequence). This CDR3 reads CSATGDSQSYGYTF. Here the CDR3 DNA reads TGCAGTGCAACCGGGGACAGCCAGAGCTATGGCTACACCTTC.

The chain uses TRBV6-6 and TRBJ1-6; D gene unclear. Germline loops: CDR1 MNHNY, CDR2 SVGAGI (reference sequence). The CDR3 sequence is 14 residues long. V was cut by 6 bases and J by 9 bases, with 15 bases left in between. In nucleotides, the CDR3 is TGTGCCAGCAGCGAAGGCCTCCCCGGTTCACCCCTCCACTTT. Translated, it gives CASSEGLPGSPLHF.